The present entry profiles one T cell receptor beta chain with its context. This record comes from a study of blood T cell repertoires in COVID-19. Looking at the study overall: Samples came from the United States, Italy and Spain, spanning acute and convalescent COVID-19. The analysed material was cDNA or gDNA that came from T cells, B-cell-depleted T cells, or PBMCs.

Per the authors' pipeline: Counts of nucleated cells, estimated from reference gene primer amplification, were obtained. Measured with immunoSEQ multiplex PCR; TCRdb has only the in-frame clones, and not every one. The DNA was the basis for D and trimming; V, J and clone size are from that table. The data hold roughly 280,000 clones, with about 88% observed a single time. Between the trimmed V and J ends, which lost 4 bases and 4 bases, there was a span of 14 bases. The CDR3 sequence is 14 residues long. The V gene's germline CDR1 is SGHDT and CDR2 YYEEEE. The clonotype comes from a young man with active or convalescent COVID-19. Material for sequencing was peripheral blood. The chain links TRBV5-6 to TRBJ1-2; D gene uncertain. This CDR3 reads CASSQVALAYGYTF. The CDR3 DNA reads as TGTGCCAGCAGCCAGGTCGCACTCGCCTATGGCTACACCTTC.